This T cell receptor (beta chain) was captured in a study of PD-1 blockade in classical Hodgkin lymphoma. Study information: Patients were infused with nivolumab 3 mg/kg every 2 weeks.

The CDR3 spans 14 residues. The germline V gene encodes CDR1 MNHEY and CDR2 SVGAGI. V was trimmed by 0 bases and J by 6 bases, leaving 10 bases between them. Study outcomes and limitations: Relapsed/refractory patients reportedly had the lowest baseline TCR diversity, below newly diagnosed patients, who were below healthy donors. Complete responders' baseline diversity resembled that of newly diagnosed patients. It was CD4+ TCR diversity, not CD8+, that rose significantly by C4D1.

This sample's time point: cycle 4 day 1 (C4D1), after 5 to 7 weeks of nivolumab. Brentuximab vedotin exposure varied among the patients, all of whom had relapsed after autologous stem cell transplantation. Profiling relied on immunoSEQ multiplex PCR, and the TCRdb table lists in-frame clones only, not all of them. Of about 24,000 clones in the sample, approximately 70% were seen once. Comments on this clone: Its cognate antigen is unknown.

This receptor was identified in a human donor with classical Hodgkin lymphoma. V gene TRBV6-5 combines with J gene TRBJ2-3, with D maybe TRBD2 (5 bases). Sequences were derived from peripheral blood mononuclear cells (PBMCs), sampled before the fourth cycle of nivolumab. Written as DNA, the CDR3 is TGTGCCAGCAGTTACTCGGAGGAGGCGGATACGCAGTATTTT. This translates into CASSYSEEADTQYF.